This T cell receptor beta chain was sequenced for a study of blood T cell repertoires in COVID-19 (dated by TCRdb to 2018 to 2020). Context from the whole study: Collaborator samples came from the United States, Italy and Spain and covered acute and convalescent phases of COVID-19. The prospective study material was composed of cDNA or gDNA derived from T cells, B-cell-depleted T cells, or PBMCs. The dataset comprised deeply sampled blood TCRbeta repertoires from subjects exposed to, actively infected with, or recovered from COVID-19. The repertoires were released in a freely available public database meant as a resource for research on the immune response to SARS-CoV-2. The samples were drawn from two sources: the first 160 participants of the ongoing ImmuneRACE study, and 1,000 to 1,500 subjects contributed by 6 global collaborators. The sample metadata nearly always contained a de-identified subject ID, COVID-19 status, age in years and sex. Where HLA class I and class II types were available, the types were taken from metadata supplied by the sample provider, not from assay-based typing.

TCRbeta CDR3 regions were amplified from genomic DNA using the immunoSEQ Assay, a bias-controlled multiplex PCR. The study's processing was this. The number of nucleated cells in each sample was estimated by amplification of reference gene primers within the assay. To quantify the absolute abundance of each unique TCRbeta CDR3 rearrangement, sequence reads were collapsed and filtered. For each sample, productive Simpson clonality was calculated by taking the square root of Simpson's diversity index across productive rearrangements. As stored in TCRdb, this immuneACCESS dataset retains in-frame rearrangements with V and J assigned. A fraction of the clones does not appear; measured against another copy, unresolved V genes explain less than half of the discrepancy, and the remainder lacks a known reason. The V and J calls and clone size come from that table; D and trimming were worked out from the DNA. Here the sample has about 280,000 clones; less than 85% occur a single time. Of the sample, about 2.7% falls within the top ten clones.

Beyond this particular receptor, the publication reports: The amount of clinical and demographic metadata varied by source and participant and was provided uncurated.

Ends trimmed: V by 4 bases, J by 7 bases; bases unmatched to a gene: 9. From the cysteine through the phenylalanine, the CDR3 covers 14 amino acids. CDR3 DNA only is kept here, 42 bases in frame from base 1. CDR1 and CDR2, looked up from the germline V gene, are SGHDN and FVKESK. Enrolling through a virtual design, the prospective study's participants ranged in age from roughly 18 to 89 years and lived across 24 United States geographic areas. In the prospective study, participants were assigned to cohorts based on the clinical history participants reported in a screening survey and a study questionnaire. Recovered participants in ImmuneRACE Cohort 3 were defined by two consecutive negative NP/OP PCR tests, clearance by a healthcare professional, or resolution of symptoms. In the prospective study, mobile phlebotomists collected whole blood, serum and a nasopharyngeal or oropharyngeal swab from each participant. Participants in the prospective study had the option to provide additional blood draws and questionnaires over a roughly two-month period. Before DNA extraction, prospective study blood samples were shipped either frozen or at room temperature.

This clone was observed a single time. There is no known antigen for this receptor. Base qualities are missing; no much larger clone stands one base away. The rearrangement combines TRBV14 with TRBJ2-5, with 7 bases matching TRBD1. Sequencing input: PBMCs or T cells enriched from blood (not recorded which). This TCR came from a woman between 50 and 59 years old who had recovered from COVID-19. CDR3 protein: CASSPWDSSGTQYF. The sequence in DNA is TGTGCCAGCAGCCCTTGGGACAGCTCAGGGACCCAGTACTTC.